This T cell receptor beta chain was identified during a study of cytomegalovirus exposure and HLA in healthy donors. About this clone: Its antigen is not identified.

These donors counted as nominally healthy when sampled, but unrecorded immune exposures were likely. Findings and limits, study-wide: It was in a later analysis that TCR association rates were seen to vary by HLA locus, highest for DRB1 and lowest for HLA-C.

V shed 0 bases and J 3 bases; nucleotides not matched to a gene: 2. CDR1 SGHDT and CDR2 YYEEEE come from the germline V gene. This CDR3 has 14 amino acids. Use of 60 Vbeta and 13 Jbeta primers characterized the PCR. Measured with immunoSEQ multiplex PCR; TCRdb has only the in-frame clones, and not every one. There are 60,000 to 90,000 clones in the sample; 65% to 90% occur only once, and approximately 20% lies in the top ten. This sequence originates from a man aged 70-80 years in good health and CMV-seropositive. Sequenced sample: PBMCs. The chain recombines TRBV5-6 with TRBJ1-2; TRBD1 matches 7 bases. DNA for the CDR3: TGTGCCAGCAGCTTGGGGACAGGATACTATGGCTACACCTTC. It codes for CASSLGTGYYGYTF.